The entry below describes one T cell receptor beta chain. The V and J ends lost 4 bases and 6 bases, in that order; junction bases with no gene match: 9. The CDR3 length is 16 residues. Per germline, CDR1 SGHDT and CDR2 YYEEEE. This sample was included in a study of blood T cell repertoires in COVID-19. Study-wide context: The United States, Italy and Spain provided the acute and convalescent COVID-19 samples. PBMCs, B-cell-depleted T cells, or T cells were the source of the cDNA or gDNA that made up the material.

Original handling: Cell counts per sample came from amplifying reference gene primers. Sequenced by immunoSEQ multiplex PCR; TCRdb stores in-frame clones only, minus some. V and J calls and clone size follow that table, whereas D and trimming were derived from the DNA. This sample carries roughly 140,000 clones, 75% to 90% of them seen once, and the ten largest clones take around 2.1%. This chain uses TRBV5-6 with TRBJ2-3, with 12 bases matching TRBD2. The clonotype originates from a man aged 70 or older with acute or convalescent COVID-19. Material for sequencing was peripheral blood. CDR3 nucleotide sequence: TGTGCCAGCAGCCAACCTACTAGCGGGGGGCCGGATACGCAGTATTTT. Translation: CASSQPTSGGPDTQYF.